The rows below give T cell receptor beta chains drawn from one sample of a study of neurological immune-mediated disorders. TCRdb recomputed calls from the 5' RACE reads with MiXCR, one row per CDR3 protein. Among tens of thousands of distinct CDR3 sequences listed, over 9% were seen once. Material: PBMCs. The receptors originated from a man in his forties or fifties in good health. CDR3s include the opening cysteine and the closing phenylalanine or tryptophan. The order of the fields is J gene, D gene, clone size, V gene, CDR3 protein, CDR3 DNA. D genes are given only for firm matches. Clone sizes are given selectively: once, few, many, or a class where the clone is expanded.

TRBJ2-2,TRBD1,.,TRBV7-2,CASSSLTTGATGELFF,TGTGCCAGCAGCTCACTAACGACAGGGGCGACCGGGGAGCTGTTTTTT
TRBJ1-2,.,many,TRBV28,CASRQGFGYTF,TGTGCCAGCAGACAGGGTTTCGGCTACACCTTC
TRBJ2-1,.,many,TRBV27,CASSPRPFPYNEQFF,TGTGCCAGCAGTCCCAGACCCTTTCCCTACAATGAGCAGTTCTTC
TRBJ1-5,.,.,TRBV27,CASSLNGGQPQHF,TGTGCCAGCAGTTTAAATGGGGGACAGCCCCAGCATTTT
TRBJ1-5,TRBD1,.,TRBV25-1,CASSGGTGLYSNQPQHF,TGTGCCAGCAGTGGTGGGACAGGCCTATATAGCAATCAGCCCCAGCATTTT
TRBJ2-7,TRBD1,.,TRBV7-2,CASSLDRPYEQYF,TGTGCCAGCAGTCTGGACAGGCCCTACGAGCAGTACTTC
TRBJ2-7,.,many,TRBV7-2,CASSLDEWGYEQYF,TGTGCCAGCAGCTTAGATGAGTGGGGGTACGAGCAGTACTTC
TRBJ2-3,.,many,TRBV20-1,CSVTRDSTDTQYF,TGCAGTGTTACACGGGACAGCACAGATACGCAGTATTTT
TRBJ1-4,.,many,TRBV29-1,CSGRADEKLFF,TGCAGTGGGAGGGCGGATGAAAAACTGTTTTTT
TRBJ2-1,TRBD2,few,TRBV12-3/TRBV12-4,CASSGTSGSTSYNEQFF,TGTGCCAGCAGCGGTACTAGCGGTAGCACCTCCTACAATGAGCAGTTCTTC
TRBJ2-7,.,.,TRBV18,CASSPTLDGIPSLASYEQYF,TGTGCCAGCTCACCTACATTGGACGGAATCCCGTCCCTAGCCTCCTACGAGCAGTACTTC
TRBJ1-2,TRBD1,many,TRBV20-1,CSAGTGSPNGYTF,TGCAGTGCTGGGACAGGGAGTCCCAATGGCTACACCTTC
TRBJ2-7,TRBD2,many,TRBV9,CASSFFGTSGDEQYF,TGTGCCAGCAGCTTTTTTGGGACTAGCGGGGACGAGCAGTACTTC
TRBJ2-2,.,many,TRBV6-5,CASSRIHGFGVGTGELFF,TGTGCCAGCAGTCGAATACATGGGTTTGGGGTCGGCACCGGGGAGCTGTTTTTT
TRBJ2-1,TRBD2,many,TRBV18,CASSPPSGRTYNEQFF,TGTGCCAGCTCACCCCCTAGCGGGAGGACCTACAATGAGCAGTTCTTC
TRBJ2-1,.,many,TRBV29-1,CSVDGERFEQFF,TGCAGCGTTGATGGGGAGAGATTTGAGCAGTTCTTC
TRBJ2-5,TRBD1,many,TRBV5-1,CASTALGTATETQYF,TGCGCCAGCACCGCCCTCGGGACAGCGACGGAGACCCAGTACTTC
TRBJ2-2,.,many,TRBV15,CATSRDRGNTGELFF,TGTGCCACCAGCAGAGACCGGGGAAACACCGGGGAGCTGTTTTTT
TRBJ1-2,.,many,TRBV24-1,CATSDQLRSDSAGPRSYNYGYTF,TGTGCCACCAGTGACCAGTTGCGTAGTGACTCGGCGGGACCTCGAAGCTACAACTATGGCTACACCTTC
TRBJ2-2,TRBD1,many,TRBV5-1,CASSLGTGTGELFF,TGCGCCAGCAGCTTGGGGACAGGAACCGGGGAGCTGTTTTTT
TRBJ2-3,.,few,TRBV20-1,CSLQSPWVLDTQYF,TGCAGCCTCCAGTCTCCCTGGGTCTTAGATACGCAGTATTTT
TRBJ2-5,TRBD2,.,TRBV18,CASSPGKVLAGYQETQYF,TGTGCCAGCTCACCAGGCAAGGTACTAGCGGGATATCAAGAGACCCAGTACTTC
TRBJ2-7,.,many,TRBV6-5,CASSTRMGANSLYEQYF,TGTGCCAGCAGCACGCGGATGGGAGCAAACTCTCTCTACGAGCAGTACTTC
TRBJ1-1,.,many,TRBV25-1,CASSELGENTEAFF,TGTGCCAGCAGTGAATTAGGCGAAAACACTGAAGCTTTCTTT
TRBJ2-3,.,many,TRBV5-1,CASSLGVATQYF,TGCGCCAGCAGCTTGGGAGTCGCTACGCAGTATTTT
TRBJ2-1,TRBD2,many,TRBV7-8,CASSLVERGLAVSSYNEQFF,TGTGCCAGCAGCTTGGTAGAGCGGGGTCTCGCCGTTAGCTCCTACAATGAGCAGTTCTTC
TRBJ2-1,TRBD2,many,TRBV7-3,CASSLTGASGFYNEQFF,TGTGCCAGCAGCTTAACGGGTGCTAGCGGGTTCTACAATGAGCAGTTCTTC
TRBJ2-1,.,.,TRBV6-1,CASPLGSSYNEQFF,TGTGCCAGTCCCCTAGGGAGCTCCTACAATGAGCAGTTCTTC
TRBJ1-3,.,many,TRBV12-3/TRBV12-4,CASSLTSAGNTIYF,TGTGCCAGCAGTCTGACATCTGCTGGAAACACCATATATTTT
TRBJ1-4,.,many,TRBV5-6,CASSFGTLDVGLFF,TGTGCCAGCAGCTTTGGGACACTCGATGTGGGACTGTTTTTT
TRBJ2-2,TRBD1,.,TRBV6-5,CASRYGTGEIGEPFF,TGTGCCAGCAGATACGGGACAGGGGAGATCGGGGAGCCGTTTTTT
TRBJ2-1,TRBD1,many,TRBV5-1,CASKKGAGMNEQFF,TGCGCCAGCAAAAAGGGGGCCGGTATGAATGAGCAGTTCTTC
TRBJ2-4,.,many,TRBV20-1,CSARDSGRGDIQYF,TGCAGTGCTAGAGATTCGGGAAGGGGGGACATTCAGTACTTC
TRBJ1-5,.,many,TRBV20-1,CSARREFNQPQHF,TGCAGTGCTAGAAGGGAATTCAATCAGCCCCAGCATTTT
TRBJ2-3,TRBD1,many,TRBV12-3/TRBV12-4,CAVAMGTGSDTQYF,TGTGCCGTCGCGATGGGGACAGGATCAGATACGCAGTATTTT
TRBJ2-3,TRBD2,.,TRBV20-1,CSARDPWRGVTDTQYF,TGCAGTGCTAGAGATCCCTGGCGGGGGGTCACAGATACGCAGTATTTT
TRBJ2-1,TRBD1,few,TRBV20-1,CSARPLGTGGNEQFF,TGCAGTGCTAGACCACTCGGGACAGGGGGCAATGAGCAGTTCTTC
TRBJ2-5,.,many,TRBV10-3,CAISDGGSGETQYF,TGTGCCATCAGTGATGGGGGCAGCGGCGAGACCCAGTACTTC
TRBJ2-2,.,many,TRBV5-1,CASSLEVRTNTGELFF,TGCGCCAGCAGCTTGGAAGTCAGAACGAACACCGGGGAGCTGTTTTTT
TRBJ1-1,.,.,TRBV12-3/TRBV12-4,CASKIGGLNTEAFF,TGTGCCAGCAAGATCGGGGGGCTTAACACTGAAGCTTTCTTT
TRBJ1-2,TRBD1,many,TRBV9,CASSPGQGAGYGYTF,TGTGCCAGCAGCCCGGGACAGGGGGCAGGATATGGCTACACCTTC
TRBJ2-1,TRBD2,many,TRBV20-1,CSARATSGVYNEQFF,TGCAGTGCTAGGGCGACTAGCGGGGTATACAATGAGCAGTTCTTC
TRBJ1-1,.,many,TRBV12-3/TRBV12-4,CASSVTGWGTEAFF,TGTGCCAGCAGTGTGACGGGTTGGGGCACTGAAGCTTTCTTT
TRBJ2-5,TRBD2,many,TRBV12-3/TRBV12-4,CASSRLAGGQETQYF,TGTGCCAGCAGCCGACTAGCGGGAGGTCAAGAGACCCAGTACTTC
TRBJ2-5,.,many,TRBV12-3/TRBV12-4,CASSSPNPLELQETQYF,TGTGCCAGCAGTTCCCCTAACCCACTAGAGTTACAAGAGACCCAGTACTTC
TRBJ1-1,.,many,TRBV5-6,CASSFWQVNTEAFF,TGTGCCAGCAGCTTCTGGCAGGTTAACACTGAAGCTTTCTTT
TRBJ2-1,.,few,TRBV6-2/TRBV6-3,CASKATALGQAGPSLYNEQFF,TGTGCCAGCAAAGCAACTGCGTTAGGGCAGGCGGGACCCAGCTTATACAATGAGCAGTTCTTC
TRBJ1-1,.,.,TRBV18,CASSPQAAAEAIF,TGTGCGAGCTCACCACAGGCGGCGGCCGAAGCTATCTTT
TRBJ2-5,TRBD2,.,TRBV3-1,CASSPKLAGGPVVETQYF,TGTGCCAGCAGCCCTAAACTAGCGGGAGGGCCGGTTGTAGAGACCCAGTACTTC
TRBJ2-3,.,.,TRBV5-6,CASSLAALTDTQYF,TGTGCCAGCAGCTTAGCGGCCCTTACAGATACGCAGTATTTT
TRBJ2-1,TRBD2,many,TRBV5-1,CASSPTGTSGRNEQFF,TGCGCCAGCAGCCCGACCGGGACTAGCGGGAGAAATGAGCAGTTCTTC
TRBJ2-1,.,many,TRBV12-3/TRBV12-4,CASSSPLKGNEQFF,TGTGCCAGCAGTTCTCCTTTGAAGGGCAATGAGCAGTTCTTC
TRBJ2-3,.,many,TRBV7-2,CASSLGGDVNTQYF,TGTGCCAGCAGCTTAGGGGGGGATGTAAATACGCAGTATTTT
TRBJ2-5,.,.,TRBV28,CASRATRVQETQYF,TGTGCCAGCAGGGCTACTAGAGTACAAGAGACCCAGTACTTC
TRBJ2-5,TRBD2,medium-sized,TRBV5-6,CASSALKREGYQETQYF,TGTGCCAGCAGCGCCCTAAAGCGGGAGGGCTACCAAGAGACCCAGTACTTC
TRBJ2-1,.,many,TRBV12-3/TRBV12-4,CASSSTQAEQFF,TGTGCCAGCAGTTCTACTCAGGCTGAGCAGTTCTTC
TRBJ2-1,.,many,TRBV3-1,CASSQPWDQKSDEQFF,TGTGCCAGCAGCCAACCCTGGGACCAGAAGAGCGATGAGCAGTTCTTC
TRBJ2-6,.,many,TRBV11-2,CASSTVRGPSGANVLTF,TGTGCCAGCAGTACTGTGCGGGGTCCTTCTGGGGCCAACGTCCTGACTTTC